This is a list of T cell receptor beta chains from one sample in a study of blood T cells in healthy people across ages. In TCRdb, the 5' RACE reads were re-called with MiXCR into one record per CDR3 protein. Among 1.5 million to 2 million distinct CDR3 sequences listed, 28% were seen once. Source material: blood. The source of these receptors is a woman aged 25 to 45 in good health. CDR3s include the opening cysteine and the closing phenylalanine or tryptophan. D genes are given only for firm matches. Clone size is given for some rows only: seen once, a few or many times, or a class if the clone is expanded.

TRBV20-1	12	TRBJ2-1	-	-	TGCAGTGCGCCGGCTAGCCTCAATGAGCAGTTCTTC	CSAPASLNEQFF
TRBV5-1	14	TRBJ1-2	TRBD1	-	TGCGCCAGCAGCACGGGACAGGGCCCCTATGGCTACACCTTC	CASSTGQGPYGYTF
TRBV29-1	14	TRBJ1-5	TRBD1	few	TGCAGCGTTTCGACAGGGTATAGCAATCAGCCCCAGCATTTT	CSVSTGYSNQPQHF
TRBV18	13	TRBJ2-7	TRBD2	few	TGTGCCAGCTCACCGTCACTAGCGGGGGAGCAGTACTTC	CASSPSLAGEQYF
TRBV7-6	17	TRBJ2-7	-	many	TGTGCCAGCACCCCAGGCCCGCTAGGGTTCGGCTCCTACGAGCAGTACTTC	CASTPGPLGFGSYEQYF
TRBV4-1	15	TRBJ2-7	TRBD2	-	TGCGCCAGCAGCCCAGCGGGGGCACCCTCCTACGAGCAGTACTTC	CASSPAGAPSYEQYF
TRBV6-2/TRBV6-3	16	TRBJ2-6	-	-	TGTGCCAGCAGTCAACGGGTGATTTCTGGGGCCAACGTCCTGACTTTC	CASSQRVISGANVLTF
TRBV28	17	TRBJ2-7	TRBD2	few	TGTGCCAGCAGTACCCTAGGAGCGGGAGGGCCTCTGGGCGAGCAGTACTTC	CASSTLGAGGPLGEQYF
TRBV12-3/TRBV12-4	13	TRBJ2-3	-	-	TGTGCCACCCAGGGAATCAGAGCAGATACGCAGTATTTT	CATQGIRADTQYF
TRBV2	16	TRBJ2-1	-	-	TGTGCCAGCAGTGAGCGGGTTGGTAGCCTTCGAAATGAGCAGTTCTTC	CASSERVGSLRNEQFF
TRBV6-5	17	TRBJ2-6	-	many	TGTGCCAGCAGTTACTCTTCGGGCAGATCCGGGGCCAACGTCCTGACTTTC	CASSYSSGRSGANVLTF
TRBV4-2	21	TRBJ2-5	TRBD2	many	TGTGCCAGCAGCCGAAAACCTAGCGGTGGGCGAGGTGGGTCAGAGCAAGAGACCCAGTACTTC	CASSRKPSGGRGGSEQETQYF
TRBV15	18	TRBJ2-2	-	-	TGTGCCACCAGCAGAGAGCTCGGTAAACCGACCGGGGGCGGGGAGCTGTTTTTT	CATSRELGKPTGGGELFF
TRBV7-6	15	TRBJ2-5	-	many	TGTGCCAGCAGCTTAGGAGGACGCCTCCAAGAGACCCAGTACTTC	CASSLGGRLQETQYF
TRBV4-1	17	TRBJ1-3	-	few	TGCGCCAGCAGCCAACCCGTATCCGGTCATTCTGGAAACACCATATATTTT	CASSQPVSGHSGNTIYF
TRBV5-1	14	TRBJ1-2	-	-	TGCGCCAGCAGCTTGGAGCGGAGTTCGAGTGGCTACACCTTC	CASSLERSSSGYTF
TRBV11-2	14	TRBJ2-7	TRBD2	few	TGTGCCAGCAGCTTTAGCGGGAGCAGGGTTGGGCAGTACTTC	CASSFSGSRVGQYF
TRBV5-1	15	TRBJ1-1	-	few	TGCGCCAGCAGCTTATTTGGGGTCACGAACACTGAAGCTTTCTTT	CASSLFGVTNTEAFF
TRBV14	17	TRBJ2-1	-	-	TGTGCCAGCAGCCGATACAACAGGCGGAGCTCCTACAATGAGCAGTTCTTC	CASSRYNRRSSYNEQFF
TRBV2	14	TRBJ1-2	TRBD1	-	TGTGCCAGCAAACCCGGGACAGGGGCGCATGGCTACACCTTC	CASKPGTGAHGYTF
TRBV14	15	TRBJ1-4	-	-	TGTGCCAGCAGCCGACGTCTCGCAACTAATGAAAAACTGTTTTTT	CASSRRLATNEKLFF
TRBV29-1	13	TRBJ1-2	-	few	TGCAGCGTTTCCCCGGCAGGGAACTATGGCTACACCTTC	CSVSPAGNYGYTF
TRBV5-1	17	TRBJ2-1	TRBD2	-	TGCGCCAGCAGCTTGGCCTTGGGGACTAGCAAGCTGGATGAGCAGTTCTTC	CASSLALGTSKLDEQFF
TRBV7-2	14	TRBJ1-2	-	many	TGTGCCAGCAGCCCCGGCAGCCAGAACTATGGCTACACCTTC	CASSPGSQNYGYTF
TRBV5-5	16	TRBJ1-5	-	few	TGTGCCAGCAGCTTGTTAACAGGGAGTAGCAATCAGCCCCAGCATTTT	CASSLLTGSSNQPQHF
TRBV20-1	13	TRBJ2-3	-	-	TGCAGTGCTAGGGTTCGGGATACAGATACGCAGTATTTT	CSARVRDTDTQYF
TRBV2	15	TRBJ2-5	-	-	TGTGCCAGCAGTGAGGGGGACGGCTACAAAGAGACCCAGTACTTC	CASSEGDGYKETQYF
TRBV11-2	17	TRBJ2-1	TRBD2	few	TGTGCCAGCGCCGACCCCCCACTAGCGGGGATCTACAATGAGCAGTTCTTC	CASADPPLAGIYNEQFF
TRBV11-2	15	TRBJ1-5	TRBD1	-	TGTGCCAGCAGCTTTACAGGGGATGGCAATCAGCCCCAGCATTTT	CASSFTGDGNQPQHF
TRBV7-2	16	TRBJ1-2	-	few	TGTGCCAGCAGCTCCACATGGGGAGGAGGCACCTATGGCTACACCTTC	CASSSTWGGGTYGYTF
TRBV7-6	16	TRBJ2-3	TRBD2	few	TGCGCCAGCACGAAGCGGGAGGGTTTTACCACAGATACGCAGTATTTT	CASTKREGFTTDTQYF
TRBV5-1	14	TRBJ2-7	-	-	TGCGCCAGCTCCTCCGAGCAGGGGATGGACGAGCAGTACTTC	CASSSEQGMDEQYF
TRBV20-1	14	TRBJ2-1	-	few	TGCAGTGCTAGAGCGTACGGGAGTAGGAATGAGCAGTTCTTC	CSARAYGSRNEQFF
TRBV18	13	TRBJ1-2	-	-	TGTGCCAGCTCACCAACAGAGGTGGATGGCTACACCTTC	CASSPTEVDGYTF
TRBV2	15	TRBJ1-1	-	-	TGTGCCAGCAGTGAAGATACCGCGGAGGCCACTGAAGCTTTCTTT	CASSEDTAEATEAFF
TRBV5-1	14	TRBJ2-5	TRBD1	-	TGCGCCAGCTACCTTAACAGGGGCCAAGAGACCCAGTACTTC	CASYLNRGQETQYF
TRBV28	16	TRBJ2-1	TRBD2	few	TGTGCCAGCAGTTCTCCCGCTAGCGGGTCCTACAATGAGCAGTTCTTC	CASSSPASGSYNEQFF
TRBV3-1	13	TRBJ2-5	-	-	TGTGCCAGCAGCCAAGTTTGGAGGGAGACCCAGTACTTC	CASSQVWRETQYF
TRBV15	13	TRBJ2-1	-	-	TGTGCCACCAGCAGGCTTCGGGACACGGAACAGTTCTTC	CATSRLRDTEQFF
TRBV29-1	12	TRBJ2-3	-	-	TGCAGCGGGGTACCTATGGGCGATACGCAGTATTTT	CSGVPMGDTQYF
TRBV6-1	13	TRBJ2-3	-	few	TGTGCCAGCAGTGTTAGAGAGAGGGATACGCAGTATTTT	CASSVRERDTQYF
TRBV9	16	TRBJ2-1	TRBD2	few	TGTGCCAGCAGCGTGGAAGGACTAGCAGACTACAATGAGCAGTTCTTC	CASSVEGLADYNEQFF
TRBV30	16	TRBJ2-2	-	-	TGTGCCTGGAGTAGGATGGGTTCAGCCTTCACCGGGGAGCTGTTTTTT	CAWSRMGSAFTGELFF
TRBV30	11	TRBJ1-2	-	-	TGTGCCTGGGAGATTAACTATGGCTACACCTTC	CAWEINYGYTF
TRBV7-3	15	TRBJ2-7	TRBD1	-	TGTGCCAGCAGCTTAAGACAGGGATTGGTGTGGGAGCAGTACTTC	CASSLRQGLVWEQYF
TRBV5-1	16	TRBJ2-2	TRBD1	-	TGCGCCAGCAGCTTCACAGGGGGCAAGAACACCGGGGAGCTGTTTTTT	CASSFTGGKNTGELFF
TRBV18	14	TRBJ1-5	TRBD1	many	TGTGCCAGCAGTCCGGACAGGGGCAGTCAGCCCCAGCATTTT	CASSPDRGSQPQHF
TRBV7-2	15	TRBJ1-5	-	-	TGTGCCAGCAGCTGCCGGGGCTATAGCAATCAGCCCCAGCATTTT	CASSCRGYSNQPQHF
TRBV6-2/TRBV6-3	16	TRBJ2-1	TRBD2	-	TGTGCCAGCAGCTTCCGACGGGAGGTTACCTACAATGAGCAGTTCTTC	CASSFRREVTYNEQFF
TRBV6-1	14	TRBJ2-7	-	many	TGTGCCAGCAGTGAAGCCTTGGGGGGCTACGAGCAGTACTTC	CASSEALGGYEQYF
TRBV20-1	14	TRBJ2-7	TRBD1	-	TGCAGTGCTAATCCCGGGACAGGGGGCGGCGAGCAGTACTTC	CSANPGTGGGEQYF
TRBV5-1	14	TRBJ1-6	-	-	TGCGCCAGCAGCTTCAGGACCCCTAATTCACCCCTCCACTTT	CASSFRTPNSPLHF
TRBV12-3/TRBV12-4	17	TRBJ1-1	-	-	TGTGCCAGCAGTTCATACCTCCGGAGGGGGGGGGACACTGAAGCTTTCTTT	CASSSYLRRGGDTEAFF
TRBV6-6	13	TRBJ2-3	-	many	TGTGCCAGCAGTTTCCTCCCCACAGATACGCAGTATTTT	CASSFLPTDTQYF
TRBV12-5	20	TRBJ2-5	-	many	TGTGCTAGTGGTTTGTCACCTCGGGGGGTACGGGGGGCCGAACAAGAGACCCAGTACTTC	CASGLSPRGVRGAEQETQYF
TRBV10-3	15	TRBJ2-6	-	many	TGTGCCATCAGTGAGGACGGGACGGGGGCCAACGTCCTGACTTTC	CAISEDGTGANVLTF